The rows below give T cell receptor beta chains drawn from one sample of a study of blood T cell repertoires in COVID-19. This table comes from immunoSEQ multiplex PCR, and its TCRdb copy is limited to in-frame clones, with some not included. The repertoire holds over 85,000 clones, 70% to 90% seen once, with 2% in the top ten. The sample comprised peripheral blood. Receptor source: a man aged 50-59 years with active COVID-19. Each CDR3 is given with its conserved first and last residue. A D gene is named only where the DNA matches it firmly. A clone size is listed for some rows: how often the clone was seen (once, few, many), or a class if it is expanded.

.,15,.,TRBV3-1/TRBV3-2,TRBJ1-4,TGTGCCAGCAGCCGGGGGAGGGGTGCTAATGAAAAACTGTTTTTT,CASSRGRGANEKLFF
TRBD1,15,once,TRBV10-3,TRBJ1-3,TGTGCCATCAGTGCACAGGGGGCAGCTGGAAACACCATATATTTT,CAISAQGAAGNTIYF
TRBD1,16,.,TRBV6-6,TRBJ2-7,TGTGCCAGCAGTTACTCGGACAGGACCTCCCTCTACGAGCAGTACTTC,CASSYSDRTSLYEQYF
.,14,.,TRBV7-9,TRBJ2-3,TGTGCCAGCAGCTTGGGTCTAGCCGCAGATACGCAGTATTTT,CASSLGLAADTQYF
TRBD2,15,.,TRBV7-3,TRBJ2-2,TGTGCCAGCAGCTTGGGGACTAGCGGATCCGGGGAGCTGTTTTTT,CASSLGTSGSGELFF
TRBD1,17,few,TRBV7-9,TRBJ1-5,TGTGCCAGCAGCCCAAACCGCCCGGGACAGGGTCTTCAGCCCCAGCATTTT,CASSPNRPGQGLQPQHF
.,13,.,TRBV6-6,TRBJ1-1,TGTGCCAGCAGTTACACGGTTTGGACTGAAGCTTTCTTT,CASSYTVWTEAFF
.,14,.,TRBV2,TRBJ2-1,TGTGCCAGCAGTGTGGGGGGGCTCTACAATGAGCAGTTCTTC,CASSVGGLYNEQFF
.,14,.,TRBV14,TRBJ1-1,TGTGCCAGCAGCCAGGTAGGGGGTAACACTGAAGCTTTCTTT,CASSQVGGNTEAFF
TRBD2,15,once,TRBV4-1,TRBJ2-7,TGCGCCAGCAGCCAATCTAGCGGGGGGTCCTACGAGCAGTACTTC,CASSQSSGGSYEQYF
TRBD1,13,.,TRBV18,TRBJ1-1,TGTGCCAGCTCACCAGCAGGGGGTGTTGAAGCTTTCTTT,CASSPAGGVEAFF
.,14,.,TRBV5-1,TRBJ1-1,TGCGCCAGCAGCGCACAGGACATGAACACTGAAGCTTTCTTT,CASSAQDMNTEAFF
.,12,.,TRBV12-3/TRBV12-4,TRBJ2-3,TGTGCCAGCAGGCGAGGAGAGGATACGCAGTATTTT,CASRRGEDTQYF
.,14,.,TRBV21-1,TRBJ2-7,TGTGCCACCCCTGGGAGGACAGGGGGCTACGAGCAGTACTTC,CATPGRTGGYEQYF
.,13,.,TRBV5-1,TRBJ2-7,TGCGCCAGTGGCCCACAGCCGATCTCCGAGCAGTACTTC,CASGPQPISEQYF
TRBD1,15,.,TRBV7-8,TRBJ2-7,TGTGCCAGCAGCTATACAGGGGCCCGGCGCGACGAGCAGTACTTC,CASSYTGARRDEQYF
.,16,.,TRBV3-1/TRBV3-2,TRBJ2-6,TGTGCCAGCAGCCAACCGAGGGATCGTGGGGCCAACGTCCTGACTTTC,CASSQPRDRGANVLTF
.,15,.,TRBV11-3,TRBJ2-3,TGTGCCAGCAGCCGCGGACAGTCTAGCACAGATACGCAGTATTTT,CASSRGQSSTDTQYF
TRBD1,15,.,TRBV18,TRBJ1-2,TGTGCCAGCTCACCCGGGACAGGGACTGACTATGGCTACACCTTC,CASSPGTGTDYGYTF
.,14,.,TRBV7-9,TRBJ2-2,TGTGCCAGCAGCAGAGACGGAGACACCGGGGAGCTGTTTTTT,CASSRDGDTGELFF
.,13,.,TRBV3-1/TRBV3-2,TRBJ1-2,TGTGCCAGCAGCCAAGATCGATCACGGGGCTACACCTTC,CASSQDRSRGYTF
.,12,.,TRBV5-1,TRBJ1-1,TGCGCCAGCAGCCCGACTGGGACTGAAGCTTTCTTT,CASSPTGTEAFF
.,11,.,TRBV5-8,TRBJ2-5,TGTGCCAGCAGCTTTAGCCCCCCCCAGTACTTC,CASSFSPPQYF
TRBD2,17,.,TRBV3-1/TRBV3-2,TRBJ2-5,TGTGCCAGCAGCCTGGGTCTAGCGGGGGGGGCCACAGAGACCCAGTACTTC,CASSLGLAGGATETQYF
.,15,.,TRBV7-9,TRBJ2-2,TGTGCCAGCACCAATTCCCAGTTGAACACCGGGGAGCTGTTTTTT,CASTNSQLNTGELFF
TRBD2,14,.,TRBV5-6,TRBJ2-7,TGTGCCAGCAGCTGGGGGACTAGCGCGCAAGAGCAGTACTTC,CASSWGTSAQEQYF
.,11,.,TRBV20-1,TRBJ2-1,TGCAGTGCCAAGGGGCACAATGAGCAGTTCTTC,CSAKGHNEQFF
.,15,.,TRBV11-3,TRBJ2-3,TGTGCCAGCAGCCTGGGGGGTGGGAGCACAGATACGCAGTATTTT,CASSLGGGSTDTQYF
TRBD1,15,.,TRBV10-3,TRBJ2-3,TGTGCCATCAGTGGGACAGGAACTAGCACAGATACGCAGTATTTT,CAISGTGTSTDTQYF
.,12,.,TRBV13,TRBJ1-5,TGTGCCAGCAGCTTGAGGGCTCAGCCCCAGCATTTT,CASSLRAQPQHF
.,14,.,TRBV19,TRBJ1-5,TGTGCCAGTAGTATAGGGCTCGACAATCAGCCCCAGCATTTT,CASSIGLDNQPQHF
.,18,.,TRBV3-1/TRBV3-2,TRBJ2-3,TGTGCCAGCAGCCAAGCCGGGATAGGAGTATTCGCGACAGATACGCAGTATTTT,CASSQAGIGVFATDTQYF
.,14,.,TRBV7-2,TRBJ1-1,TGTGCCAGCAGCAGAGACAGGATGAACACTGAAGCTTTCTTT,CASSRDRMNTEAFF
.,14,.,TRBV4-2,TRBJ1-3,TGTGCCAGCAGCCAAGGGCAGGGGGGAAACACCATATATTTT,CASSQGQGGNTIYF
.,12,.,TRBV29-1,TRBJ2-2,TGCAGCGTTGGATCGGGGACCGGGGAGCTGTTTTTT,CSVGSGTGELFF
TRBD1,14,.,TRBV15,TRBJ2-7,TGTGCCACCAGCAGCCAGGGACAGAACTACGAGCAGTACTTC,CATSSQGQNYEQYF
.,14,.,TRBV2,TRBJ1-1,TGTGCCAGCAGTTTACAGGGACCGAACACTGAAGCTTTCTTT,CASSLQGPNTEAFF
TRBD1,14,.,TRBV25-1,TRBJ1-2,TGTGCCAGCAGGGGGGACAGGGGCGGCTATGGCTACACCTTC,CASRGDRGGYGYTF
TRBD2,14,.,TRBV7-9,TRBJ2-7,TGTGCCAGCAGCCAAGCGGGGGGTCCCTACGAGCAGTACTTC,CASSQAGGPYEQYF
.,14,.,TRBV6-5,TRBJ2-1,TGTGCCAGCACTAGGGGCGTGGGCTACAATGAGCAGTTCTTC,CASTRGVGYNEQFF
.,13,once,TRBV7-6,TRBJ2-3,TGTGCCAGCAGCTTAGTTTACACAGATACGCAGTATTTT,CASSLVYTDTQYF
TRBD1,15,.,TRBV11-2,TRBJ2-5,TGTGCCAGCAGCTTATTGGGGACAGCTCAAGAGACCCAGTACTTC,CASSLLGTAQETQYF
.,15,.,TRBV19,TRBJ1-2,TGTGCCAGTAAGGCCGGGACACCCAGCGGCTATGGCTACACCTTC,CASKAGTPSGYGYTF
TRBD2,15,once,TRBV3-1/TRBV3-2,TRBJ2-3,TGTGCCAGCAGCCGAAGCGGGAGTAGCACAGATACGCAGTATTTT,CASSRSGSSTDTQYF
.,13,.,TRBV11-1,TRBJ1-1,TGTGCCAGCCGTAAACAGGAGAACACTGAAGCTTTCTTT,CASRKQENTEAFF
TRBD1,18,.,TRBV4-1,TRBJ2-2,TGCGCCAGCAGCCAACCCCTCCGGGACAGGGCCGAGACCGGGGAGCTGTTTTTT,CASSQPLRDRAETGELFF
.,14,once,TRBV3-1/TRBV3-2,TRBJ1-5,TGTGCCAGCAGCCTCCATGCAGGGGATCAGCCCCAGCATTTT,CASSLHAGDQPQHF
.,13,.,TRBV18,TRBJ2-3,TGTGCCAGCTCCGGGGATTACACAGATACGCAGTATTTT,CASSGDYTDTQYF
TRBD1,15,once,TRBV5-6,TRBJ1-5,TGTGCCAGCAGCTTTTGGACAGGGGGCGGTCAGCCCCAGCATTTT,CASSFWTGGGQPQHF
.,15,once,TRBV13,TRBJ1-4,TGTGCCAGCAGCTTAAAGGGGGATCTACGTGAAAAACTGTTTTTT,CASSLKGDLREKLFF
TRBD1,15,few,TRBV7-2,TRBJ2-7,TGTGCCAGCAGCTTACTTTACAGGGGGCTCTACGAGCAGTACTTC,CASSLLYRGLYEQYF
TRBD2,17,.,TRBV3-1/TRBV3-2,TRBJ2-3,TGTGCCAGCAGCCCCGGGACTAGCGGGGGGGCCAGGGATACGCAGTATTTT,CASSPGTSGGARDTQYF
TRBD1,16,.,TRBV4-1,TRBJ1-2,TGCGCCAGCAGCCTAGCCCGGGACAGGGCTAACTATGGCTACACCTTC,CASSLARDRANYGYTF
.,14,.,TRBV7-9,TRBJ1-4,TGTGCCAGCAGCTCGACAACCACTAATGAAAAACTGTTTTTT,CASSSTTTNEKLFF